A selection of T cell receptor beta chains follows, all from one sample in a study of blood T cell repertoires in COVID-19. The method was immunoSEQ multiplex PCR; TCRdb's version includes in-frame clones alone and lacks a portion of them. This sample has under 400,000 clones, with about 90% found just once. The specimen was PBMCs or T cells enriched from blood (not recorded which). The source is a woman aged 25-40 years who had been exposed to COVID-19. The CDR3 runs from the conserved cysteine through the conserved F or W. The D gene is left open where the match is weak. Some rows mark clone size as missing; the rest say once, few, many or name a class of expanded clone.

J gene: TRBJ2-7; D gene: TRBD1; V gene: TRBV7-9; clone size: -; CDR3 protein: CASSWTGGHEQYF
J gene: TRBJ2-7; D gene: TRBD1; V gene: TRBV7-6; clone size: -; CDR3 protein: CASSPGTGRAYEQYF
J gene: TRBJ2-3; D gene: -; V gene: TRBV19; clone size: -; CDR3 protein: CASSARQYTDTQYF
J gene: TRBJ1-4; D gene: TRBD1; V gene: TRBV28; clone size: few; CDR3 protein: CASRPGTGVEKLFF
J gene: TRBJ2-2; D gene: -; V gene: TRBV28; clone size: many; CDR3 protein: CASLGGRLSYTGELFF
J gene: TRBJ2-5; D gene: TRBD2; V gene: TRBV29-1; clone size: -; CDR3 protein: CSARRGSSGTETQYF
J gene: TRBJ1-1; D gene: -; V gene: TRBV28; clone size: once; CDR3 protein: CASSFQGAGTEAFF
J gene: TRBJ2-1; D gene: -; V gene: TRBV29-1; clone size: -; CDR3 protein: CSALSGQNYNEQFF
J gene: TRBJ1-2; D gene: TRBD1; V gene: TRBV6-5; clone size: -; CDR3 protein: CASSYSTADRGYGYTF
J gene: TRBJ2-1; D gene: TRBD2; V gene: TRBV29-1; clone size: -; CDR3 protein: CSSRGRAGNEQFF
J gene: TRBJ1-2; D gene: TRBD1; V gene: TRBV27; clone size: -; CDR3 protein: CASREQGRYYGYTF
J gene: TRBJ2-7; D gene: TRBD2; V gene: TRBV11-2; clone size: -; CDR3 protein: CASSFGTSGINAGPHEQYF
J gene: TRBJ2-1; D gene: -; V gene: TRBV1; clone size: -; CDR3 protein: CTSSHRGGLHNEQFF
J gene: TRBJ2-2; D gene: TRBD2; V gene: TRBV5-1; clone size: -; CDR3 protein: CASSFGRTSNTGELFF
J gene: TRBJ1-6; D gene: -; V gene: TRBV2; clone size: -; CDR3 protein: CASSERYSDNSPLHF
J gene: TRBJ1-4; D gene: TRBD1; V gene: TRBV28; clone size: few; CDR3 protein: CASSSIGQGFDEKLFF
J gene: TRBJ1-2; D gene: -; V gene: TRBV20-1; clone size: -; CDR3 protein: CSAKARYGYTF
J gene: TRBJ1-2; D gene: -; V gene: TRBV27; clone size: -; CDR3 protein: CASSLRVGNPFYGYTF
J gene: TRBJ2-7; D gene: TRBD2; V gene: TRBV3-1/TRBV3-2; clone size: -; CDR3 protein: CASSQGVGWLAGSGQYF
J gene: TRBJ2-7; D gene: TRBD1; V gene: TRBV28; clone size: -; CDR3 protein: CASSLGQGAYEQYF
J gene: TRBJ1-3; D gene: -; V gene: TRBV7-8; clone size: -; CDR3 protein: CASSLGMGAGAIYF
J gene: TRBJ2-7; D gene: -; V gene: TRBV18; clone size: -; CDR3 protein: CASSPTGGHGYEQYF
J gene: TRBJ2-5; D gene: TRBD1; V gene: TRBV6-2/TRBV6-3; clone size: -; CDR3 protein: CASSPGRQGPDRETQYF
J gene: TRBJ2-7; D gene: TRBD1; V gene: TRBV12-3/TRBV12-4; clone size: -; CDR3 protein: CASSRDRRYEQYF
J gene: TRBJ1-4; D gene: -; V gene: TRBV2; clone size: -; CDR3 protein: CASRSDSLNEKLFF
J gene: TRBJ1-4; D gene: -; V gene: TRBV30; clone size: -; CDR3 protein: CAWALPQGWEKLFF
J gene: TRBJ1-2; D gene: -; V gene: TRBV10-3; clone size: -; CDR3 protein: CAISESNAGPYGYTF
J gene: TRBJ1-2; D gene: -; V gene: TRBV6-5; clone size: -; CDR3 protein: CASRGQGSGYTF
J gene: TRBJ2-5; D gene: -; V gene: TRBV12-3/TRBV12-4; clone size: -; CDR3 protein: CASSSTGETQYF
J gene: TRBJ1-1; D gene: -; V gene: TRBV9; clone size: few; CDR3 protein: CASSVGTVNTEAFF
J gene: TRBJ2-1; D gene: -; V gene: TRBV19; clone size: -; CDR3 protein: CASGSPRRGPNNEQFF
J gene: TRBJ2-3; D gene: TRBD1; V gene: TRBV7-3; clone size: -; CDR3 protein: CASSTGQGAVTQYF
J gene: TRBJ2-3; D gene: -; V gene: TRBV6-5; clone size: -; CDR3 protein: CASSYGLSVPDTQYF
J gene: TRBJ1-4; D gene: TRBD1; V gene: TRBV11-3; clone size: -; CDR3 protein: CASSLDLAPGGEKLFF
J gene: TRBJ2-1; D gene: -; V gene: TRBV27; clone size: once; CDR3 protein: CASKRRGAYNEQFF
J gene: TRBJ2-1; D gene: TRBD2; V gene: TRBV6-9; clone size: once; CDR3 protein: CASLPRSRTSRYNEQFF
J gene: TRBJ1-2; D gene: -; V gene: TRBV6-5; clone size: -; CDR3 protein: CASSLQTDYGYTF
J gene: TRBJ1-1; D gene: -; V gene: TRBV5-5; clone size: -; CDR3 protein: CASSLEFGGSTEAFF
J gene: TRBJ1-4; D gene: -; V gene: TRBV9; clone size: -; CDR3 protein: CASSVAPGPANEKLFF
J gene: TRBJ2-1; D gene: TRBD2; V gene: TRBV9; clone size: -; CDR3 protein: CASSAPGAAGVEQFF